Shown below are 22 T cell receptor beta chains from a single sample sequenced in a study of T cells in tumors after PD-1 blockade (dated by TCRdb to about 2019). Library method: the immunoSEQ multiplex PCR assay. TCRdb holds this immuneACCESS table with in-frame rearrangements only. Some clones are missing; in checked studies, unresolved V genes explain under half, and the rest has no known cause. Recorded for this sample are about 20,000 clones; more than 70% of them occurred a single time. Of the sample, 20% to 30% falls within the top ten clones. The time point label here, explained by the study, means: before anti-PD-1 therapy. The sample consisted of PBMCs, taken before anti-PD-1 treatment. The receptors stem from a human donor with basal cell carcinoma.

This clone is a singleton in its sample. This chain uses TRBV18 with TRBJ2-7, with 8 bases matching TRBD1. The V gene's germline CDR1 is KGHSH and CDR2 LQKENI. The CDR3 has 16 amino acids. Trimming at V came to 3 bases and at J to 1 base, leaving 8 bases not matched to a gene. This chain's CDR3 is CASSPTGTGGSYEQYF. The DNA of the CDR3 is TGTGCCAGCTCACCTACCGGGACAGGTGGTTCCTACGAGCAGTACTTC.

J is TRBJ2-1 and V is TRBV4-2; 9 nucleotides match TRBD2. The CDR3 sequence is 16 residues long. Germline lookup yields CDR1 LGHNA and CDR2 YNFKEQ. V dropped 0 bases and J dropped 0; count of bases not matched to a gene: 0. The CDR3: CASSQDSGGSYNEQFF. The CDR3 DNA sequence: TGTGCCAGCAGCCAAGATAGCGGGGGCTCCTACAATGAGCAGTTCTTC.

The CDR3 sequence: CASRLARAGGPFQETQYF. CDR3 DNA sequence: TGTGCAAGTCGCTTAGCGCGGGCGGGGGGGCCTTTTCAGGAGACCCAGTACTTC. This chain connects TRBV12-2 to TRBJ2-5; the table's D call, TRBD2, was not checked against the DNA. TRBV12-2 is noted as a pseudogene. The CDR3 has 18 amino acids.

This chain uses TRBV7-2 with TRBJ2-1; 13 bases map to TRBD2. CDR3 length: 19 residues. Germline trimming cut 6 bases from V and 3 bases from J; bases unmatched to any gene: 14. Per the germline V gene, CDR1 is SGHTA and CDR2 is FQGNSA. The CDR3 DNA is TGTGCCAGCAGTCCCCCTGGACTAGCGGGAGAAATAGTCTACAATGAGCAGTTCTTC. Protein sequence: CASSPPGLAGEIVYNEQFF.

V usage is TRBV6-2 or TRBV6-3 and J usage is TRBJ2-7, with D possibly called TRBD1 or TRBD2 (5 bases each). V lost 4 bases, J lost 4 bases, and 11 bases lay in between. This CDR3 comprises 13 residues. Germline CDR1 and CDR2: MNHEY and SVGEGT. The CDR3 is CASSFSGAYEQYF. For the CDR3, the DNA is TGTGCCAGCAGTTTCTCCGGGGCTTACGAGCAGTACTTC.

This clone was seen a few times. The chain joins TRBV2 to TRBJ1-5; 7 positions agree with TRBD1. The germline V gene has CDR1 SNHLY and CDR2 FYNNEI. V lost 0 bases and J lost 7; bases outside the gene matches: 6. The CDR3 totals 15 residues. CDR3 DNA: TGTGCCAGCAGTGAAGCGACAGGGCGAGGGCAGCCCCAGCATTTT. Translated: CASSEATGRGQPQHF.

With respect to this clone: A much larger clonotype is one base distant, so this may be a read error. Within the sample, other DNA sequences also encode this same CDR3. The chain couples TRBV2 to TRBJ2-1; D possibly corresponds to TRBD2 (7 bases). Trimming removed 11 bases at V and 0 bases at J, with 29 bases between. CDR1 is SNHLY, CDR2 FYNNEI, per germline. This CDR3 comprises 19 residues. The CDR3 sequence is CACCDGGAGEGSSYNEQFF. As DNA, the CDR3 is TGTGCCTGCTGTGATGGGGGGGCGGGGGAGGGGAGCTCCTACAATGAGCAGTTCTTC.

Details on this clone: Distinct nucleotide sequences in the sample also encode this CDR3. The CDR3 loop reads CASSLEETNEKLFF. The CDR3 DNA sequence: TGTGCCAGCAGCTTAGAGGAAACTAATGAAAAACTGTTTTTT. This rearrangement joins TRBV7-6 to TRBJ1-4; no clear D gene. The CDR3 extends over 14 amino acids. V lost 1 base and J lost 1, with 4 bases in between. The V gene's germline CDR1 is SGHVS and CDR2 FNYEAQ. The full variable domain, rest sourced from reference TRBV7-6 and TRBJ1-4, is GAGVSQSPRYKVTKRGQDVALRCDPISGHVSLYWYRQALGQGPEFLTYFNYEAQQDKSGLPNDRFSAERPEGSISTLTIQRTEQRDSAMYRCASSLEETNEKLFFGSGTQLSVL.

The chain combines TRBV10-3 with TRBJ1-2, with 9 bases aligning to TRBD1. The V and J ends lost 6 bases and 6 bases, in that order; junction bases with no gene match: 8. There are 14 residues in the CDR3. Per the germline V gene, CDR1 is ENHRY and CDR2 is SYGVKD. The CDR3 DNA reads TGTGCCATCAGGAGGACAGGGGATGAGCATGGCTACACCTTC. Its translation: CAIRRTGDEHGYTF.

This sequence joins TRBV30 and TRBJ1-2; 8 bases agree with TRBD1. Trimming took 1 base from V and 5 from J; bases not matched to a gene: 3. Germline-derived CDR1 and CDR2 are GTSNPN and SVGIG (reference sequence). The CDR3 loop spans 13 amino acids. The CDR3 region has the DNA TGTGCCTGGAGTGAGCAGGGGGCTTATGGCTACACCTTC. It is translated as CAWSEQGAYGYTF.

The chain links TRBV7-3 to TRBJ2-2, with TRBD2 matching 12 bases. This CDR3 region has 16 residues. CDR1 is SGHTA and CDR2 is FQGTGA in the germline V gene. J gave up 4 bases and V 5 bases, and 5 bases lay outside the gene matches. CDR3 nucleotides: TGTGCCAGCAGCGGACTAGCGGGACTCGGCACCGGGGAGCTGTTTTTT. Amino acids: CASSGLAGLGTGELFF. Full variable domain (outside the CDR3, taken from reference TRBV7-3 and TRBJ2-2): GAGVSQTPSNKVTEKGKYVELRCDPISGHTALYWYRQSLGQGPEFLIYFQGTGAADDSGLPNDRFFAVRPEGSVSTLKIQRTERGDSAVYLCASSGLAGLGTGELFFGEGSRLTVL.

This sequence joins TRBV6-5 and TRBJ1-3; 7 bases line up with TRBD1. With 1 base clipped from V and 2 bases from J, the junction kept 5 bases outside the gene matches. Germline V lookup: CDR1 MNHEY, CDR2 SVGAGI. The CDR3 extends over 16 amino acids. The CDR3 spells CASSYFQGVAGNTIYF. In DNA, the CDR3 is TGTGCCAGCAGTTACTTCCAGGGGGTCGCTGGAAACACCATATATTTT.

The chain is built from TRBV28 and TRBJ2-3; TRBD2 aligns across 14 bases. In germline, CDR1 is MDHEN, CDR2 SYDVKM. The trim removed 5 bases at V and 8 bases at J, leaving 3 bases unmatched. This CDR3 region has 14 residues. The CDR3 DNA sequence: TGTGCCAGCAGTCCTGGGACTAGCGGGAGTACGCAGTATTTT. Translation: CASSPGTSGSTQYF.

Here the CDR3 reads CASSLDSFQETQYF. The CDR3, as DNA: TGCGCCAGCAGCTTGGACTCATTCCAAGAGACCCAGTACTTC. The chain uses TRBV5-1 and TRBJ2-5; D is unclear. Germline lookup yields CDR1 SGHRS and CDR2 YFSETQ. The CDR3 spans 14 residues. V lost 0 bases and J 1 base, leaving 7 bases between the germline ends. Supplemented by reference TRBV5-1 and TRBJ2-5, the full variable domain reads KAGVTQTPRYLIKTRGQQVTLSCSPISGHRSVSWYQQTPGQGLQFLFEYFSETQRNKGNFPGRFSGRQFSNSRSEMNVSTLELGDSALYLCASSLDSFQETQYFGPGTRLLVL.

This clone occurred a few times. The chain carries TRBV14 and TRBJ1-2; D is undetermined. CDR3 size: 17 residues. Trimming removed 0 bases from V and 1 base from J, with 15 bases in between. CDR1 and CDR2 (germline): SGHDN, FVKESK. This CDR3 is CASSQEYFGPRNYGYTF. CDR3 nucleotides: TGTGCCAGCAGCCAAGAATATTTTGGGCCCCGTAACTATGGCTACACCTTC.

The J gene is TRBJ1-1, the V gene TRBV3-1 (or the pseudogene TRBV3-2); D is possibly TRBD1 (6 bases). The CDR3 is 14 residues long. Looked up from germline, CDR1 is LGHDT and CDR2 is YNNKEL (reference sequence). V was cut by 8 bases and J by 1 base, with 14 bases left in between. Here the CDR3 DNA reads TGTGCCAGCCGACGGACAGCTCCGAACACTGAAGCTTTCTTT. This sequence encodes CASRRTAPNTEAFF.

The chain combines TRBV6-5 with TRBJ2-5; a weak D match, TRBD2 (5 bases). CDR3 length equals 13 residues. The ends were cut back, 2 bases at V and 2 bases at J, with 6 bases in the middle. From germline, CDR1 is MNHEY and CDR2 SVGAGI. Here the CDR3 reads CASSYPGQETQYF. The CDR3 DNA reads as TGTGCCAGCAGTTACCCGGGGCAAGAGACCCAGTACTTC.

The sample holds one count of this clone. CDR3 nucleotides: TGCGCCAGCAGCTTGGCGGAGGGCGGGGGCACAGATACGCAGTATTTT. This sequence encodes CASSLAEGGGTDTQYF. The V gene is TRBV5-1, the J gene TRBJ2-3; D is perhaps TRBD2 (6 bases). The CDR3 contains 16 residues. CDR1 and CDR2 (germline): SGHRS, YFSETQ. The V end lost 0 bases, the J end lost 1 base, and 12 bases lay between the germline ends.

The V call is TRBV6-1, the J call TRBJ2-3; 7 bases match TRBD1. The CDR3 is made up of 16 amino acids. Germline V CDR1 and CDR2: MNHNS, SASEGT. J lost 1 base, V lost 3 bases, and 7 bases had no gene match. CDR3 nucleotides: TGTGCCAGCAGTGACCCGAACAGGGGCGGCACAGATACGCAGTATTTT. Amino acid sequence: CASSDPNRGGTDTQYF.

The rearrangement joins TRBV27 to TRBJ2-7; TRBD2 agrees at 14 bases. The CDR3 sequence is 18 residues long. With V trimmed by 3 bases and J by 7 bases, 14 bases remained unmatched. Germline CDR1 MNHEY, CDR2 SMNVEV (reference sequence). Written as DNA, the CDR3 is TGTGCCAGCAGTTTCCGCCTACGACTAGCGGGGGGGCCTTTAGAGCAGTACTTC. Encoded protein: CASSFRLRLAGGPLEQYF.

The chain recombines TRBV23-1 with TRBJ1-1; D perhaps matches TRBD1 (6 bases). TRBV23-1 has ORF status, its function being uncertain. The CDR3 totals 12 residues. Deletions cut 4 bases from V and 11 bases from J, with 14 bases between. The CDR3, as DNA: TGCGCCAGCAGTCCACCCCGGGGGGCGGCTTTCTTT. Protein sequence: CASSPPRGAAFF.

V gene TRBV5-4 combines with J gene TRBJ2-1; 10 bases are a match to TRBD2. Germline CDR1 is SGHNT and CDR2 is YYREEE (reference sequence). V shed 4 bases, J shed 7 bases, and the junction held 8 bases outside the gene matches. The CDR3 length is 15 residues. CDR3 sequence reads: CASSPPGLANNEQFF. The CDR3 DNA sequence: TGTGCCAGCAGCCCTCCGGGACTAGCGAATAATGAGCAGTTCTTC.